This entry lists 25 T cell receptor beta chains sequenced from one sample in a study of response to subunit inactivated influenza vaccine listed by TCRdb under 2018. To prepare the library, RT-PCR was applied. The sequencing machine was an Illumina HiSeq 2500. TCRdb redid the processing of the public reads, applying fastp at Q25 and MiXCR, and retained in-frame beta chains. Rows merge per CDR3 protein into single entries with the most common DNA and genes. The sample table records 650,000 to 850,000 distinct CDR3 sequences; approximately 15% of these occur just once. The top ten clonotypes cover 6.5% to 8.5% of the sample. Sequenced material: PBMCs from blood, taken roughly 2 weeks before vaccination. Receptor source: a man over 45 who received an inactivated influenza vaccine. Donor details come from another sample of the same person, matched by shared clones.

The table lists this clonotype with a few counts. CDR3 sequence reads: CASSLAGGGSQPQHF. The CDR3 DNA reads as TGTGCCAGCAGCTTAGCTGGGGGCGGGAGTCAGCCCCAGCATTTT. The chain carries TRBV7-2 and TRBJ1-5; tentatively, D is TRBD1 (6 bases). V gave up 0 bases and J gave up 6 bases, with 12 bases separating them. In germline, CDR1 is SGHTA, CDR2 FQGNSA. CDR3 size: 15 residues.

The CDR3 sequence: CASRGLAGAGETQYF. CDR3 nucleotides: TGTGCCAGCAGGGGACTAGCGGGAGCAGGAGAGACCCAGTACTTC. The chain has TRBV12-3 or TRBV12-4 and TRBJ2-5, with 14 bases fitting TRBD2. V was clipped by 6 bases and J by 4 bases; unmatched bases: 4. The CDR3 contains 15 residues.

The rearrangement links TRBV5-5 to TRBJ1-2, with 7 bases lining up with TRBD1. Germline CDR1 and CDR2: SGHKS and YYEKEE (reference sequence). This CDR3 is built from 14 residues. The V segment lost 5 bases and the J segment 7 bases; nucleotides outside the gene matches: 11. The CDR3 region has the DNA TGTGCCAGCAGGACATGGACAGGCAGGAGTGGCTACACCTTC. Amino acid sequence: CASRTWTGRSGYTF.

This clonotype was counted many times. CDR3 DNA sequence: TGTGCCATCGGGCGAGGAGGCATTCAGTACTTC. Its translation is CAIGRGGIQYF. The V and J genes are TRBV10-3 and TRBJ2-4; D possibly corresponds to TRBD2 (5 bases). V lost 8 bases and J 9 bases, leaving 11 bases between the germline ends. The CDR3 contains 11 residues. Germline lookup yields CDR1 ENHRY and CDR2 SYGVKD.

Details on this clonotype: It is likely a read error, because the conserved phenylalanine at the end of the CDR3 is missing. The chain recombines TRBV6-1 with TRBJ1-6; 7 bases are shared with TRBD1. Germline assignment: CDR1 MNHNS and CDR2 SASEGT. The CDR3 consists of 16 residues. Losses at the gene ends were 6 bases for V and 5 bases for J; bases not matched to a gene: 10. The CDR3 region is CASRKPGQPHNSPLHI. The CDR3 bases are TGTGCCAGCAGAAAACCGGGACAGCCTCATAATTCACCCCTCCACATT.

This clonotype was picked up a small number of times. The rearrangement joins TRBV5-1 to TRBJ1-6, with 7 nucleotides matching TRBD1. Germline V gene lookup returns CDR1 SGHRS and CDR2 YFSETQ. The CDR3 extends over 16 amino acids. J was trimmed by 11 bases and V by 4 bases; bases with no gene match: 15. The DNA of the CDR3 is TGCGCCAGCAGCCTAAGACAGGGCCTTTTCGGAACACCCCTCCACTTT. Protein: CASSLRQGLFGTPLHF.

The V call is TRBV18, the J call TRBJ2-7; no clear D gene. Germline-derived CDR1 and CDR2 are KGHSH and LQKENI. This CDR3 is 13 amino acids long. V was cut by 2 bases and J by 3 bases, with 8 bases left in between. For the CDR3, the DNA is TGTGCCAGCTCACCAGGCAGCCACTACGAGCAGTACTTC. This encodes CASSPGSHYEQYF.

This chain joins TRBV12-3 or TRBV12-4 and TRBJ1-1; 12 nucleotides align to TRBD1. V gave up 6 bases and J gave up 3 bases; unmatched junction bases: 5. The length of the CDR3 is 15 residues. The CDR3 region is CASRPGTGGYTEAFF. The CDR3 DNA reads TGTGCCAGCAGACCCGGGACAGGGGGCTACACTGAAGCTTTCTTT.

A few counts support this clonotype. The chain uses TRBV20-1 and TRBJ2-5, with TRBD1 identical over 7 bases. With V trimmed by 4 bases and J by 0 bases, 5 bases remained unmatched. There are 14 residues in the CDR3. Germline V gene lookup returns CDR1 DFQATT and CDR2 SNEGSKA (reference sequence). The CDR3 reads CSAKDRAYQETQYF. CDR3 bases: TGCAGTGCTAAAGACAGGGCGTACCAAGAGACCCAGTACTTC.

The rearrangement links TRBV29-1 to TRBJ1-1; D is uncertain. Germline V gene lookup returns CDR1 SQVTM and CDR2 ANQGSEA. Between the trimmed V and J ends, which lost 7 bases and 6 bases, there was a span of 12 bases. This CDR3 is 11 amino acids long. CDR3 DNA: TGCAGCGCGCGGGATCGGGCTGAAGCTTTCTTT. Translating it yields CSARDRAEAFF.

The chain uses TRBV20-1 and TRBJ2-1; D is perhaps TRBD1 (6 bases). The CDR3 contains 14 residues. V gave up 4 bases and J gave up 4 bases, with 14 bases separating them. In germline, CDR1 is DFQATT, CDR2 SNEGSKA (reference sequence). CDR3 residues: CSAKTLDRYNEQFF. CDR3 in DNA: TGCAGTGCTAAGACCCTGGACAGATACAATGAGCAGTTCTTC.

V and J are TRBV4-1 and TRBJ1-2; 7 bases agree with TRBD1. Per germline, CDR1 MGHRA and CDR2 YSYEKL. The junction had 6 bases not matched to a gene; V was cut back by 1 base and J by 4 bases. The CDR3 loop spans 15 amino acids. CDR3 sequence: CASSQGNRGAYGYTF. The CDR3 DNA sequence: TGCGCCAGCAGCCAAGGTAACAGGGGTGCCTATGGCTACACCTTC.

The V and J genes are TRBV18 and TRBJ2-3; 9 bases align to TRBD2. Per germline, CDR1 KGHSH and CDR2 LQKENI. This CDR3 spans 16 amino acids. V dropped 2 bases and J dropped 2; count of bases not matched to a gene: 5. The CDR3 spells CASSPSSGVSTDTQYF. The CDR3 DNA is TGTGCCAGCTCACCATCTAGCGGGGTATCCACAGATACGCAGTATTTT. The full variable domain, in which reference TRBV18 and TRBJ2-3 provide the parts outside the CDR3, is NAGVMQNPRHLVRRRGQEARLRCSPMKGHSHVYWYRQLPEEGLKFMVYLQKENIIDESGMPKERFSAEFPKEGPSILRIQQVVRGDSAAYFCASSPSSGVSTDTQYFGPGTRLTVL.

This clonotype was found a few times. V and J are TRBV12-3 or TRBV12-4 and TRBJ1-6; TRBD1 agrees at 8 bases. With 5 bases clipped from V and 9 bases from J, the junction kept 9 bases outside the gene matches. The CDR3 consists of 15 residues. For the CDR3, the DNA is TGTGCCAGCAGTCCTGGACAGGGAGGATTTTCACCCCTCCACTTT. Protein: CASSPGQGGFSPLHF.

A few counts support this clonotype. V is TRBV7-2 and J is TRBJ1-2; maybe TRBD1 (6 bases). Trimming shortened V by 5 bases and J by 2 bases, and 12 bases separated the two germline ends. CDR1 and CDR2 (germline): SGHTA, FQGNSA. The CDR3 totals 14 residues. Here the CDR3 reads CASSGYRVNYGYTF. The CDR3 DNA reads as TGTGCCAGCAGCGGGTACAGGGTGAACTATGGCTACACCTTC. Filled out from reference TRBV7-2 and TRBJ1-2, the complete variable domain reads GAGVSQSPSNKVTEKGKDVELRCDPISGHTALYWYRQSLGQGLEFLIYFQGNSAPDKSGLPSDRFSAERTGGSVSTLTIQRTQQEDSAVYLCASSGYRVNYGYTFGSGTRLTVV.

This clonotype was seen a few times. CDR3 loop: CASSQGQLNQPQHF. In DNA, the CDR3 is TGTGCCAGCAGCCAAGGACAGCTCAATCAGCCCCAGCATTTT. This chain connects TRBV6-2 or TRBV6-3 to TRBJ1-5, with D possibly being TRBD1 (6 bases). Germline-derived CDR1 and CDR2 are MNHEY and SVGEGT. Trimming removed 6 bases from V and 3 bases from J, with 12 bases in between. The CDR3 extends over 14 amino acids.

This chain joins TRBV20-1 and TRBJ2-1; D ambiguous. The CDR3 is 13 residues long. The germline gives CDR1 DFQATT, CDR2 SNEGSKA (reference sequence). Trimming left V 2 bases short and J 8 bases short, with 13 bases between. The CDR3 spells CSARPSPEDEQFF. CDR3 in DNA: TGCAGTGCTAGACCGAGCCCTGAGGATGAGCAGTTCTTC.

A few counts support this clonotype. The chain recombines TRBV6-2 or TRBV6-3 with TRBJ2-7; 7 bases agree with TRBD2. The CDR3 covers 15 residues. Trimming cost V 2 bases and J 2 bases; bases outside gene matches: 6. Germline V gives CDR1 MNHEY, CDR2 SVGEGT. The CDR3 loop reads CASSYGEGTTYEQYF. In DNA, the CDR3 is TGTGCCAGCAGTTACGGGGAGGGGACCACCTACGAGCAGTACTTC.

This clonotype has more than one count but fewer than ten. The CDR3 coding sequence is TGCGCCAGCAGCTCACATTTTTTCACAGGGCCCCAAAACATTCAGTACTTC. It is translated as CASSSHFFTGPQNIQYF. The J gene is TRBJ2-4, the V gene TRBV4-3; the D gene is possibly TRBD1 (6 bases). Per the germline V gene, CDR1 is LGHNA and CDR2 is YSLEER. The CDR3 has 17 residues. Trimming pared 5 bases from V and 5 bases from J, leaving 22 bases between.

This clonotype was seen a handful of times. The CDR3 DNA is TGTGCCATCAGTGAGTCGGGACTAACCTCCGGACACAATGAGCAGTTCTTC. Its translation is CAISESGLTSGHNEQFF. V gene TRBV10-3 combines with J gene TRBJ2-1, with 7 nucleotides matching TRBD2. Losses at the gene ends were 0 bases for V and 5 bases for J; bases not matched to a gene: 10. The V gene's germline CDR1 is ENHRY and CDR2 SYGVKD. CDR3 length: 17 amino acids.

This clonotype was found a few times. The J gene is TRBJ1-5, the V gene TRBV6-1; D gene ambiguous. Between the trimmed V and J ends, which lost 4 bases and 7 bases, there was a span of 11 bases. This CDR3 region has 13 residues. CDR1 and CDR2 from the germline V gene are MNHNS and SASEGT. CDR3 nucleotide sequence: TGTGCCAGCAGTGTCAGCCAGAGACAGCCCCAGCATTTT. Residues: CASSVSQRQPQHF.

This clonotype has just a few counts. CDR3 in DNA: TGTGCCAGCAGCAGAGCCGGGTCTCGTCCCTACGAGCAGTACTTC. Protein product: CASSRAGSRPYEQYF. The genes are TRBV9 and TRBJ2-7; D remains unclear. The germline V and J ends were trimmed by 4 bases and 2 bases, with 16 bases remaining between them. This CDR3 is built from 15 residues. Germline V gives CDR1 SGDLS, CDR2 YYNGEE.

The chain is built from TRBV28 and TRBJ2-2; D not certain. Per the germline V gene, CDR1 is MDHEN and CDR2 is SYDVKM. V lost 5 bases and J 6 bases, leaving 7 bases between the germline ends. The CDR3 consists of 12 residues. The CDR3 coding sequence is TGTGCCAGCAGTCGAAACGCCGGGGAGCTGTTTTTT. Its protein is CASSRNAGELFF.

The sample holds a few counts of this clonotype. The chain links TRBV5-4 to TRBJ2-1; possibly TRBD1 or TRBD2 for D (6 bases each). Trimming took off 4 bases at V and 2 bases at J, with 16 bases between the two ends. Germline assignment: CDR1 SGHNT and CDR2 YYREEE (reference sequence). The CDR3 runs 16 residues. The CDR3 DNA follows: TGTGCCAGCAGCCCTGAGGGGGGCTTCACCTACAATGAGCAGTTCTTC. Amino acids: CASSPEGGFTYNEQFF. The whole variable domain, filled in from reference TRBV5-4 and TRBJ2-1, reads ETGVTQSPTHLIKTRGQQVTLRCSSQSGHNTVSWYQQALGQGPQFIFQYYREEENGRGNFPPRFSGLQFPNYSSELNVNALELDDSALYLCASSPEGGFTYNEQFFGPGTRLTVL.

This clonotype came up many times. The V and J genes are TRBV3-1 and TRBJ2-2; 11 nucleotides align to TRBD2. The CDR3 loop spans 14 amino acids. J was trimmed by 7 bases and V by 5 bases; bases with no gene match: 3. Germline V gene lookup returns CDR1 LGHDT and CDR2 YNNKEL (reference sequence). The CDR3: CASSTTSGSGELFF. The DNA of the CDR3 is TGTGCCAGCAGCACTACTAGCGGGAGCGGGGAGCTGTTTTTT.